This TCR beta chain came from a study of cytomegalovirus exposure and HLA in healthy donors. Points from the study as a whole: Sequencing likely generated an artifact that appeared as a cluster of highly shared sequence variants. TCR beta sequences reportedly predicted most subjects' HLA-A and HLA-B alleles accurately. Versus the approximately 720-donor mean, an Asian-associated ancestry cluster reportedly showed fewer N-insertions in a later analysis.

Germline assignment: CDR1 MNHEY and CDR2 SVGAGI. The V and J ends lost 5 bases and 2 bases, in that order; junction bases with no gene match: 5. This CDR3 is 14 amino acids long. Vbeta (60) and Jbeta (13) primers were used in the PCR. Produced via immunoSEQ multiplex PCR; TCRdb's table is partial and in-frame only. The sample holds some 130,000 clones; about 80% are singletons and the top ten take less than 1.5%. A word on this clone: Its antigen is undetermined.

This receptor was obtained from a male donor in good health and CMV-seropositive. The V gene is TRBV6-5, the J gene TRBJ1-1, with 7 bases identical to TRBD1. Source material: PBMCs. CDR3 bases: TGTGCCAGCAGTCCCGGGACAGCAAACACTGAAGCTTTCTTT. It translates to CASSPGTANTEAFF.